The source of this T cell receptor (beta chain) is a study of graft-versus-host responses after intestinal transplantation. Comments on this clone: Its specificity is not known.

CDR3 length: 11 amino acids. The germline V gene has CDR1 SGHAT and CDR2 FQNNGV. V lost 3 bases, J lost 9 bases, and 1 base stayed unmatched. Here immunoSEQ multiplex PCR was the method, and the copy in TCRdb shows in-frame clones only, minus some. The sample shows 50,000 to 75,000 clones, approximately 90% of them seen only once. The sequence came from a human donor who was the organ donor for an intestinal transplant. The chain combines TRBV11-2 with TRBJ2-5, with 7 bases that match TRBD2. The material was unstimulated CD8+ T cells sorted from spleen or lymph node cells, obtained before transplant. CDR3 amino acids: CASSFGRSQYF. CDR3 DNA sequence: TGTGCCAGCAGCTTCGGGAGGTCCCAGTACTTC.